One sample yielded the 22 T cell receptor beta chains listed below, sequenced in a study of T cells in tuberculosis. Assay used: immunoSEQ multiplex PCR; TCRdb lists only in-frame clones, some missing. The data show tens of thousands of clones, around 91% seen once. The sample taken for sequencing was PBMCs. The receptors here all came from a donor aged 10-29 years with latent tuberculosis or without tuberculosis infection.

The chain joins TRBV27 to TRBJ1-6; unclear D gene. V gave up 2 bases and J gave up 0 bases, with 8 bases separating them. The germline V gene encodes CDR1 MNHEY and CDR2 SMNVEV (reference sequence). This CDR3 has 16 amino acids. The CDR3 protein is CASSLTVGSYNSPLHF. CDR3 nucleotides: TGTGCCAGCAGTTTAACAGTGGGCTCCTATAATTCACCCCTCCACTTT.

A note on this clone: Germline and junction disagree at one end, which may indicate a read error. The rearrangement links TRBV4-1 to TRBJ2-3; 9 bases agree with TRBD2. This CDR3 is built from 17 residues. CDR1 MGHRA and CDR2 YSYEKL come from the germline V gene. The CDR3 nucleotides are TGCGTCAGCAGCCAAGTATTCGCGGGGGGGGGCACAGATACGCAGTATTTT. This encodes CVSSQVFAGGGTDTQYF.

The chain employs TRBV6-1 and TRBJ1-6; TRBD1 aligns across 9 bases. The CDR3 is 14 amino acids. Germline CDR1 and CDR2: MNHNS and SASEGT. The trim removed 6 bases at V and 10 bases at J, leaving 7 bases unmatched. CDR3 DNA sequence: TGTGCCAGCAGCCTGGGACAGGGCGGCTCACCCCTCCACTTT. Protein: CASSLGQGGSPLHF.

V gene TRBV29-1 combines with J gene TRBJ1-1; possible D gene TRBD1, 5 bases. Per the germline V gene, CDR1 is SQVTM and CDR2 is ANQGSEA. Trimming pared 6 bases from V and 2 bases from J, leaving 16 bases between. This CDR3 has 14 residues. The CDR3 DNA is TGCAGCGTGGGGCGGAGCCTAAGTAACACTGAAGCTTTCTTT. Translation gives CSVGRSLSNTEAFF.

The chain joins TRBV10-2 to TRBJ2-7; 9 bases match TRBD1. Germline lookup yields CDR1 WSHSY and CDR2 SAAADI. Germline trimming cut 4 bases from V and 3 bases from J; bases unmatched to any gene: 10. The length of the CDR3 is 16 residues. CDR3 region: CASSGPGRQGGYEQYF. The CDR3 DNA follows: TGCGCCAGCAGTGGTCCAGGCCGACAGGGGGGCTACGAGCAGTACTTC.

The gene calls are TRBV6-1 and TRBJ2-3; TRBD2 agrees at 10 bases. This CDR3 is built from 13 residues. J was trimmed by 4 bases and V by 10 bases; bases with no gene match: 5. Germline CDR1 MNHNS, CDR2 SASEGT. The DNA of the CDR3 is TGTGCCACCGAGCGGGGGGGGTCAGATACGCAGTATTTT. Translation gives CATERGGSDTQYF.

The gene calls are TRBV11-2 and TRBJ2-1; 7 bases are shared with TRBD1. This CDR3 has 15 amino acids. Trimming took 5 bases from V and 8 from J; bases not matched to a gene: 12. Germline V gives CDR1 SGHAT, CDR2 FQNNGV. This CDR3 is CASSPRQGPIDEQFF. The CDR3 coding sequence is TGTGCCAGCAGCCCCCGACAGGGCCCCATAGATGAGCAGTTCTTC.

The J gene is TRBJ2-7, the V gene TRBV11-2; TRBD1 is a possible D gene (6 bases). This CDR3 spans 15 amino acids. CDR1 SGHAT and CDR2 FQNNGV come from the germline V gene. Between the trimmed V and J ends, which lost 4 bases and 4 bases, there was a span of 17 bases. In DNA form, the CDR3 reads TGTGCCAGCAGCTCATTTGAGTGGGGGCTGTACGAGCAGTACTTC. The encoded protein is CASSSFEWGLYEQYF.

The chain couples TRBV6-5 to TRBJ2-5, with a possible D match to TRBD1 (6 bases). V was shortened by 0 bases and J by 5 bases, with 10 bases between the two germline ends. There are 14 residues in the CDR3. CDR1 is MNHEY and CDR2 is SVGAGI in the germline V gene. Here the CDR3 reads CASSYSRQGETQYF. The CDR3, as DNA: TGTGCCAGCAGTTACTCGAGGCAGGGGGAGACCCAGTACTTC.

The rearrangement uses TRBV28 and TRBJ1-1; perhaps TRBD1 as D (5 bases). The ends were cut back, 8 bases at V and 0 bases at J, with 22 bases in the middle. Germline CDR1 and CDR2: MDHEN and SYDVKM. This CDR3 has 17 residues. CDR3 region: CASFPSIRGIMNTEAFF. The CDR3 DNA follows: TGTGCCAGCTTCCCGTCGATTAGGGGTATCATGAACACTGAAGCTTTCTTT.

The DNA for the CDR3 is TGTGCCAGCAGTTACTCGAAAGGACTACGGGGGGAGACCCAGTACTTC. This sequence encodes CASSYSKGLRGETQYF. V gene TRBV6-5 combines with J gene TRBJ2-5, with D perhaps matching TRBD2 (6 bases). CDR3 length equals 16 residues. Germline V gene data show CDR1 as MNHEY and CDR2 as SVGAGI. V was trimmed by 0 bases and J by 5 bases, leaving 16 bases between them.

V usage is TRBV28 and J usage is TRBJ1-2, with a weak D call TRBD1 (6 bases). The germline V gene encodes CDR1 MDHEN and CDR2 SYDVKM. This CDR3 comprises 13 residues. Trimming shortened V by 8 bases and J by 2 bases, and 12 bases separated the two germline ends. The CDR3 region is CASFTGRNYGYTF. In DNA, the CDR3 is TGTGCCAGCTTCACAGGGCGGAACTATGGCTACACCTTC.

In this sample, this clone turned up once. The CDR3 is CASSQEGSETQYF. The CDR3 DNA reads as TGCGCCAGCAGCCAAGAAGGGAGCGAGACCCAGTACTTC. The rearrangement joins TRBV4-3 to TRBJ2-5, with a possible D match to TRBD2 (5 bases). V was pared by 0 bases and J by 5 bases, with 7 bases between. Germline V CDR1 and CDR2: LGHNA, YSLEER. CDR3 size: 13 residues.

The chain links TRBV2 to TRBJ1-2; D unclear. The germline CDR1 and CDR2 sequences are SNHLY and FYNNEI. This CDR3 is built from 11 residues. Trimming shortened V by 4 bases and J by 5 bases, and 5 bases separated the two germline ends. CDR3 nucleotides: TGTGCCAGCAGTGGCCGGTATGGCTACACCTTC. This sequence encodes CASSGRYGYTF.

The chain couples TRBV7-9 to TRBJ2-1, with TRBD2 matching over 7 bases. This CDR3 has 15 residues. J gave up 4 bases and V 2 bases, and 5 bases lay outside the gene matches. Germline CDR1 is SEHNR and CDR2 is FQNEAQ (reference sequence). The CDR3 bases are TGTGCCAGCAGCTTAATTGGCGGGGGTTACAATGAGCAGTTCTTC. This sequence encodes CASSLIGGGYNEQFF.

This rearrangement joins TRBV9 to TRBJ2-7; perhaps TRBD1 as D (5 bases). This CDR3 is built from 14 residues. Trimming removed 5 bases from V and 4 bases from J, with 16 bases in between. Germline assignment: CDR1 SGDLS and CDR2 YYNGEE. CDR3 region: CASSTGIGEYEQYF. CDR3 bases: TGTGCCAGCAGTACTGGGATAGGGGAATACGAGCAGTACTTC.

The chain combines TRBV28 with TRBJ2-7; TRBD1 aligns across 8 bases. Germline CDR1 MDHEN, CDR2 SYDVKM. Trimming took 5 bases from V and 6 from J; bases not matched to a gene: 9. The CDR3 spans 14 residues. Here the CDR3 DNA reads TGTGCCAGCAGTCGGGGCAGGGGGCAGGGCGAGCAGTACTTC. It encodes CASSRGRGQGEQYF.

This sequence joins TRBV25-1 and TRBJ2-1, with 8 bases aligning to TRBD1. CDR1 and CDR2 (germline): MGHDK, SYGVNS. This CDR3 comprises 13 residues. V gave up 4 bases and J gave up 7 bases; unmatched junction bases: 3. In DNA form, the CDR3 reads TGTGCCAGCAGTGGGAGACAGGGGAATGAGCAGTTCTTC. Its protein product is CASSGRQGNEQFF.

The rearrangement links TRBV2 to TRBJ2-7; tentatively, D is TRBD2 (7 bases). The V end lost 3 bases, the J end lost 4 bases, and 13 bases lay between the germline ends. The CDR3 is made up of 14 amino acids. CDR1 is SNHLY, CDR2 FYNNEI, per germline. CDR3 residues: CASSEGAGGYEQYF. CDR3 DNA sequence: TGTGCCAGCAGTGAGGGGGCCGGGGGGTACGAGCAGTACTTC.

The rearrangement uses TRBV4-1 and TRBJ2-6, with unresolved D. CDR3 length: 15 amino acids. Looked up from germline, CDR1 is MGHRA and CDR2 is YSYEKL. With 4 bases removed from V and 3 bases from J, the gap between germline ends came to 10 bases. CDR3 protein: CASSLRLLGANVLTF. The CDR3 nucleotides are TGCGCCAGCAGCCTCCGACTCCTTGGGGCCAACGTCCTGACTTTC.

V gene TRBV7-9 combines with J gene TRBJ1-5; TRBD1 might be the D (5 bases). The CDR3 has 15 amino acids. V gave up 5 bases and J gave up 5 bases, with 16 bases separating them. Germline V gene data show CDR1 as SEHNR and CDR2 as FQNEAQ (reference sequence). CDR3 in amino acids: CASSPPGVGHQPQHF. Written as DNA, the CDR3 is TGTGCCAGCAGCCCTCCGGGTGTGGGGCATCAGCCCCAGCATTTT.

This chain uses TRBV27 with TRBJ1-4, with no clear D. V lost 5 bases to trimming and J lost 8 bases, with 12 bases between them. Germline V gene sequence: CDR1 MNHEY, CDR2 SMNVEV (reference sequence). The CDR3 totals 13 residues. The CDR3: CASSIFTREKLFF. Here the CDR3 DNA reads TGTGCCAGCAGTATTTTCACGAGGGAAAAACTGTTTTTT.